The 16 T cell receptor beta chains presented below share a single source sample, sequenced in a study of T cells in women clearing cervical HPV infection. Method: immunoSEQ multiplex PCR; TCRdb's copy keeps in-frame clones and lacks some. Its table lists fewer than 35,000 clones. Sequencing input: blood buffy coat. Receptors were obtained from a woman between 18 and 70 years old with a cervical HPV16 infection that either progressed to CIN3+ or cleared (not recorded which).

With respect to this clone: The read is 3 residues too short to cover the CDR3 end, so that end is filled in from the germline J gene. The V gene is TRBV7-8, the J gene TRBJ1-2, with D tentatively TRBD1 (5 bases). Germline V CDR1 and CDR2: SGHVS, FQNEAQ. The CDR3 consists of 15 residues. The DNA read from the CDR3 is TGTGCCAGCAGCCCCTCCAGGACACCCCGAGAAGGC. Translating it yields CASSPSRTPREG. The CDR3, in full, reads CASSPSRTPREGYTF. Complete variable domain (other parts from reference TRBV7-8 and TRBJ1-2): GAGVSQSPRYKVAKRGQDVALRCDPISGHVSLFWYQQALGQGPEFLTYFQNEAQLDKSGLPSDRFFAERPEGSVSTLKIQRTQQEDSAVYLCASSPSRTPREGYTFGSGTRLTVV.

Turning to this clone: The read terminates 3 residues ahead of where the CDR3 ends, so the germline J gene completes it. V is TRBV20-1 and J is TRBJ2-1; no reliable D call. This CDR3 contains 13 residues. Per germline, CDR1 DFQATT and CDR2 SNEGSKA (reference sequence). V lost 5 bases, J lost 8 bases, and 16 bases lay in between. The CDR3 loop reads CSAPTPVGDEQFF. The covered CDR3 bases are TGCAGTGCTCCAACTCCAGTGGGCGATGAG.

A remark on this clone: The read halts 3 residues ahead of the CDR3 end, with the missing end drawn from the germline J gene. The chain joins TRBV7-3 to TRBJ2-2, with TRBD1 as a possible D gene (5 bases). CDR1 and CDR2 from the germline V gene are SGHTA and FQGTGA. CDR3 length equals 13 residues. CDR3 sequence: CASSLQGGSPLFF. The sequenced CDR3 bases are TGTGCCAGCAGCTTACAGGGCGGTTCACCG.

A remark on this clone: The limits of the CDR3 on the DNA are not certain, so only TCRdb's listed CDR3 is given. The V and J genes are TRBV19 and TRBJ1-5. A total of 14 residues make up the CDR3, ends included. Germline CDR1 LNHDA, CDR2 SQIVND (reference sequence). The CDR3 sequence is CASTSVSVNQPQHF.

In the case of this clone: The read is 3 residues too short to cover the CDR3 end, so that end is filled in from the germline J gene. This chain links TRBV2 with TRBJ1-2; 10 bases match TRBD1. CDR1 is SNHLY and CDR2 is FYNNEI in the germline V gene. The length of the CDR3 is 15 residues. The sequenced part of the CDR3 DNA is TGTGCCAGCATCTATTCGCGACAGGGGGCACGGGGC. Translation gives CASIYSRQGARG. The whole CDR3 protein reads CASIYSRQGARGYTF.

The CDR3 bases that were read are TGTGCCTGGAGTGTCGGGAGCGGGGGCACAGCCAAAAACATC. Amino acids: CAWSVGSGGTAKNI. In full, the CDR3 is CAWSVGSGGTAKNIYTF. The gene calls are TRBV30 and TRBJ1-2; a possible D gene is TRBD1 (6 bases). The sequence runs out 3 residues before the end of the CDR3; the remainder is reconstructed from the germline J gene. Per germline, CDR1 GTSNPN and CDR2 SVGIG (reference sequence). The CDR3 spans 17 residues.

As to this clone: The read ends 3 residues early relative to the CDR3; the germline J gene fills the gap. The rearrangement uses TRBV2 and TRBJ2-1; 13 bases line up with TRBD2. Germline CDR1 and CDR2: SNHLY and FYNNEI. The trim removed 5 bases at V and 4 bases at J, leaving 11 bases unmatched. The CDR3 has 18 residues. CDR3 DNA, as far as it was read: TGTGCCAGCAGTACCCCGACTAGCGGGGGGCCGGGATACAATGAG. This codes for CASSTPTSGGPGYNE. The full CDR3 protein reads CASSTPTSGGPGYNEQFF.

Regarding this clone: The junction differs from germline at one of its ends, possibly a read error. The CDR3 end is not reached by the read, which stops 3 residues before it; the germline J gene fills it in. V and J are TRBV5-1 and TRBJ1-1; D may be TRBD1 (6 bases). In germline, CDR1 is SGHRS, CDR2 YFSETQ. This CDR3 comprises 13 residues. CDR3 region: CASSSNGDTDAFF. Partial CDR3 DNA: TGCGCCAGCAGTTCCAATGGGGACACTGAC.

On this clone itself: The read finishes 3 residues shy of the CDR3 end, and the germline J gene is used to complete it. J is TRBJ2-2 and V is TRBV20-1; tentative D call: TRBD1 (6 bases). This CDR3 comprises 15 residues. Per germline, CDR1 DFQATT and CDR2 SNEGSKA (reference sequence). V lost 1 base to trimming and J lost 5 bases, with 14 bases between them. This CDR3 reads CSARAKARGTGELFF. The sequenced CDR3 bases are TGCAGTGCTAGAGCCAAAGCCAGGGGAACCGGGGAG.

The CDR3 sequence is CASSPDLSGGAEDTQYF. Incomplete CDR3 DNA: TGTGCCAGCAGCCCTGACCTGAGCGGGGGGGCCGAAGATACG. The chain links TRBV9 to TRBJ2-3; 10 bases match TRBD2. The DNA ends 3 residues before the CDR3 does, and the rest of the CDR3 is filled in from the germline J gene. Germline V gives CDR1 SGDLS, CDR2 YYNGEE. The V gene end was trimmed by 4 bases and the J gene end by 5 bases; junction bases not matched to a gene: 13. The CDR3 covers 17 residues.

As concerns this clone: The read halts 3 residues ahead of the CDR3 end, with the missing end drawn from the germline J gene. This chain connects TRBV18 to TRBJ2-7, with a tentative D call TRBD2 (7 bases). The germline V gene has CDR1 KGHSH and CDR2 LQKENI. V lost 3 bases and J 6 bases, leaving 9 bases between the germline ends. The CDR3 extends over 12 amino acids. The DNA read from the CDR3 is TGTGCCAGCTCACCGGGAGGGGGCGAG. Translated, it gives CASSPGGGE. The whole CDR3 protein is CASSPGGGEQYF.

Regarding this clone: The read is 3 residues too short to cover the CDR3 end, so that end is filled in from the germline J gene. The chain has TRBV7-9 and TRBJ2-1; TRBD1 matches 7 bases. V was clipped by 5 bases and J by 5 bases; unmatched bases: 3. This CDR3 region has 13 residues. CDR1 and CDR2 (germline): SEHNR, FQNEAQ (reference sequence). The CDR3 sequence: CASSPGQNNEQFF. The CDR3 bases that were read are TGTGCCAGCAGCCCGGGACAGAACAATGAG.

The CDR3 is CASSLGLEPEKLFF. The sequenced part of the CDR3 DNA is TGTGCCAGCAGCTTAGGTCTAGAACCTGAAAAG. The rearrangement uses TRBV7-8 and TRBJ2-2; D not certain. The read comes to an end 3 residues before the CDR3 does, leaving the germline J gene to fill in the end. From germline, CDR1 is SGHVS and CDR2 FQNEAQ. The CDR3 is made up of 14 amino acids.

CDR3 bases read: TGTGCCAGCAGCTTGGGACGGGTCTACGAG. This translates into CASSLGRVYE. The full CDR3 protein reads CASSLGRVYEQYF. The chain has TRBV5-6 and TRBJ2-7; D is ambiguous. With the read ending 3 residues before the CDR3 end, the germline J gene is used to fill in that end. This CDR3 contains 13 residues. V shed 0 bases and J shed 3 bases, with 7 bases lying between them. In germline, CDR1 is SGHDT, CDR2 YYEEEE.

Concerning this clone itself: The read falls 3 residues short of the CDR3 end, and the missing part is taken from the germline J gene. J is TRBJ1-3 and V is TRBV12-5; a possible D gene is TRBD1 (6 bases). CDR1 is LGHNT, CDR2 FRNRAP, per germline. The CDR3 is 14 residues long. V was trimmed by 6 bases and J by 0 bases, leaving 9 bases between them. The CDR3: CASGLGGSGNTIYF. Partial CDR3 DNA: TGTGCTAGTGGACTAGGGGGCTCTGGAAACACC. Full variable domain (rest looked up from reference TRBV12-5 and TRBJ1-3): DARVTQTPRHKVTEMGQEVTMRCQPILGHNTVFWYRQTMMQGLELLAYFRNRAPLDDSGMPKDRFSAEMPDATLATLKIQPSEPRDSAVYFCASGLGGSGNTIYFGEGSWLTVV.

A remark on this clone: The read is 3 residues too short to cover the CDR3 end, so that end is filled in from the germline J gene. J is TRBJ1-1 and V is TRBV6-4; D might be TRBD1 (5 bases). With 2 bases removed from V and 6 bases from J, the gap between germline ends came to 10 bases. The germline V gene has CDR1 MRHNA and CDR2 SNTAGT. This CDR3 region has 13 residues. The CDR3 sequence: CASSDTQGAEAFF. The covered CDR3 bases are TGTGCCAGCAGTGACACCCAGGGTGCTGAA.